The sequence of this T cell receptor beta chain was determined in a study of OX40 agonist ivuxolimab in advanced cancers. Using immunoSEQ multiplex PCR, the repertoire was profiled, and TCRdb retains in-frame clones only, with some absent. The data show 65,000 to 95,000 clones, around 94% seen once. CDR3 size: 13 residues. Germline lookup yields CDR1 ENHRY and CDR2 SYGVKD. Deletions cut 8 bases from V and 2 bases from J, with 12 bases between. The J gene is TRBJ1-1, the V gene TRBV10-3; D not resolved. This sequence was found in an adult with an advanced solid tumor such as melanoma, head and neck, liver or kidney cancer. Sequenced here: CD4+ or CD8+ T cells sorted from blood, sampled in a trial of the OX40 agonist ivuxolimab. CDR3 coding DNA: TGTGCCATCCCTCAGGAGCAAAACACTGAAGCTTTCTTT. This gives the protein CAIPQEQNTEAFF.